This passage covers 13 T cell receptor beta chains from one sample sequenced in a study of shared clonotypes between healthy human individuals. Using immunoSEQ multiplex PCR, the repertoire was profiled, and TCRdb retains in-frame clones only, with some absent. This sample has 2.3 million or so clones; 90% to 95% occur once, and the top ten carry about 0.39%. Sequences were obtained from naive CD4+ T cells from PBMCs. As for subset: CD45RA+ positively selected. The receptor set was obtained from a man between 18 and 35 years old in good health. Some clones in this sample may be carry-over from other donors' samples.

Regarding this clone: In the same sample, other DNA sequences code for this CDR3. This rearrangement joins TRBV18 to TRBJ1-3, with 11 bases matching TRBD1. Germline V lookup: CDR1 KGHSH, CDR2 LQKENI. With V trimmed by 4 bases and J by 1 base, 3 bases remained unmatched. This CDR3 spans 16 amino acids. The CDR3 protein is CASSLGQGASGNTIYF. The CDR3 region has the DNA TGTGCCAGCTCACTCGGACAGGGGGCGTCTGGAAACACCATATATTTT.

The J gene is TRBJ2-7, the V gene TRBV4-1; D unresolved. The CDR3 totals 13 residues. Germline V gene sequence: CDR1 MGHRA, CDR2 YSYEKL. V dropped 1 base and J dropped 4 bases, with 8 bases sitting between them. The CDR3 loop is CASSQASRYEQYF. The CDR3 coding sequence is TGCGCCAGCAGCCAAGCGAGTCGGTACGAGCAGTACTTC.

A single count supports this clone. This sequence joins TRBV27 and TRBJ1-1, with D uncertain. V lost 6 bases, J lost 11 bases, and 22 bases lay in between. The CDR3 length is 14 residues. From germline, CDR1 is MNHEY and CDR2 SMNVEV (reference sequence). DNA of the CDR3: TGTGCCAGCAGCCTTTCTGGAGGTCGGAGGGTCGCTTTCTTT. Protein sequence: CASSLSGGRRVAFF.

This chain uses TRBV19 with TRBJ1-5, with D unresolved. The CDR3 runs to 15 residues. The germline V gene has CDR1 LNHDA and CDR2 SQIVND (reference sequence). The CDR3 coding sequence is TGTGCTACTAATTTTGGGAGGGCCTACAATCAGCCCCAGCATTTT. This codes for CATNFGRAYNQPQHF.

The chain couples TRBV28 to TRBJ2-1; 14 bases map to TRBD2. This CDR3 has 17 residues. From germline, CDR1 is MDHEN and CDR2 SYDVKM. V gave up 3 bases and J gave up 8 bases; unmatched junction bases: 9. The CDR3 DNA follows: TGTGCCAGCAGTTTTGGGACTAGCGGGAGTTATTTGGATGAGCAGTTCTTC. This gives the protein CASSFGTSGSYLDEQFF.

The J gene is TRBJ2-1, the V gene TRBV5-1, with a possible D match to TRBD2 (6 bases). Germline loops: CDR1 SGHRS, CDR2 YFSETQ. Trimming removed 2 bases at V and 9 bases at J, with 15 bases between. The CDR3 extends over 14 amino acids. DNA for the CDR3: TGCGCCAGCAGCTTTGGAAATCCCGGGGGTGAGCAGTTCTTC. Translated, it gives CASSFGNPGGEQFF.

The rearrangement uses TRBV4-1 and TRBJ1-3; no firm D call. This CDR3 is built from 16 residues. CDR1 and CDR2 from the germline V gene are MGHRA and YSYEKL. Trimming cost V 1 base and J 7 bases, with 17 bases left between them. Here the CDR3 reads CASSQGPRSNPNTIYF. The CDR3 DNA reads as TGCGCCAGCAGCCAAGGTCCCCGTTCGAACCCCAACACCATATATTTT.

In this sample, this clone turned up once. Other DNA variants within this sample encode the same CDR3. The chain has TRBV5-4 and TRBJ1-1; TRBD1 might be the D (5 bases). Between the trimmed V and J ends, which lost 1 base and 0 bases, there was a span of 7 bases. Per germline, CDR1 SGHNT and CDR2 YYREEE (reference sequence). CDR3 length: 14 amino acids. CDR3 sequence reads: CASSLQGVNTEAFF. The CDR3 bases are TGTGCCAGCAGCTTGCAGGGAGTGAACACTGAAGCTTTCTTT.

This chain joins TRBV7-9 and TRBJ1-5, with D hard to call. Germline V gives CDR1 SEHNR, CDR2 FQNEAQ (reference sequence). Trimming cost V 1 base and J 6 bases, with 7 bases left between them. The CDR3 runs to 13 residues. The CDR3 bases are TGTGCCAGCAGCTTAGGCGAAGGTCAGCCCCAGCATTTT. It translates to CASSLGEGQPQHF.

The V call is TRBV5-1, the J call TRBJ2-1; either TRBD1 or TRBD2 may fit D (5 bases each). CDR1 is SGHRS, CDR2 YFSETQ, per germline. The length of the CDR3 is 17 residues. The V end was cut by 3 bases, the J end by 8 bases, with 24 bases between. The DNA of the CDR3 is TGCGCCAGCAGCTCCACGGGACCCCGACGGAGGTTCGATGAGCAGTTCTTC. This codes for CASSSTGPRRRFDEQFF. Full variable domain (outside the CDR3, taken from reference TRBV5-1 and TRBJ2-1): KAGVTQTPRYLIKTRGQQVTLSCSPISGHRSVSWYQQTPGQGLQFLFEYFSETQRNKGNFPGRFSGRQFSNSRSEMNVSTLELGDSALYLCASSSTGPRRRFDEQFFGPGTRLTVL.

The J gene is TRBJ2-7, the V gene TRBV9, with 10 nucleotides matching TRBD2. The germline gives CDR1 SGDLS, CDR2 YYNGEE. This CDR3 has 15 amino acids. Trimming removed 3 bases from V and 3 bases from J; junction bases left unmatched: 6. The CDR3 DNA sequence: TGTGCCAGCAGCGCCCGGACTAGCGGAATCTACGAGCAGTACTTC. It is translated as CASSARTSGIYEQYF.

The V gene is TRBV29-1, the J gene TRBJ1-2; a possible D gene is TRBD1 (6 bases). The CDR3 runs 13 residues. Trimming removed 6 bases at V and 0 bases at J, with 11 bases between. Per germline, CDR1 SQVTM and CDR2 ANQGSEA. DNA of the CDR3: TGCAGCGTGGCCCGGACAGCTAACTATGGCTACACCTTC. Amino acid sequence: CSVARTANYGYTF. The entire variable domain, with the rest obtained from reference TRBV29-1 and TRBJ1-2, is as follows: SAVISQKPSRDICQRGTSLTIQCQVDSQVTMMFWYRQQPGQSLTLIATANQGSEATYESGFVIDKFPISRPNLTFSTLTVSNMSPEDSSIYLCSVARTANYGYTFGSGTRLTVV.

In regard to this clone: Distinct nucleotide sequences in the sample also encode this CDR3. The V gene is TRBV28, the J gene TRBJ1-5, with TRBD1 matching over 7 bases. With V trimmed by 5 bases and J by 0 bases, 1 base remained unmatched. The CDR3 length is 14 residues. Per germline, CDR1 MDHEN and CDR2 SYDVKM. The CDR3 loop reads CASSQGGSNQPQHF. Here the CDR3 DNA reads TGTGCCAGCAGTCAGGGGGGTAGCAATCAGCCCCAGCATTTT.